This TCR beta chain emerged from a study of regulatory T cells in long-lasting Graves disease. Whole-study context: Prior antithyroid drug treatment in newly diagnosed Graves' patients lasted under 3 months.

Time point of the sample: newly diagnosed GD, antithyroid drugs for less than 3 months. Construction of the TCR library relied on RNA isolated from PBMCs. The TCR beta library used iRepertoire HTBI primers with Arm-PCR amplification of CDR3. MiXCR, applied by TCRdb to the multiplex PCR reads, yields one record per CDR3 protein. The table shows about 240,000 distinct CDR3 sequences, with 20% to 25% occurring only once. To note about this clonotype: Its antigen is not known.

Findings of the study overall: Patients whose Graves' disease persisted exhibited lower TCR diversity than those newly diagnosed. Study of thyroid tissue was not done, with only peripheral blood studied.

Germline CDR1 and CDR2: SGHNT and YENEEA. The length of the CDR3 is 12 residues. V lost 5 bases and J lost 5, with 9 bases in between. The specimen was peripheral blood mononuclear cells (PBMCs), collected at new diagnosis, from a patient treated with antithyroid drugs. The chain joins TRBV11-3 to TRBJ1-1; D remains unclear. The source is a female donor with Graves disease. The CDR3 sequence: CASSPRSTEAFF. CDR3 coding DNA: TGTGCCAGCAGCCCGAGGTCGACTGAAGCTTTCTTT.